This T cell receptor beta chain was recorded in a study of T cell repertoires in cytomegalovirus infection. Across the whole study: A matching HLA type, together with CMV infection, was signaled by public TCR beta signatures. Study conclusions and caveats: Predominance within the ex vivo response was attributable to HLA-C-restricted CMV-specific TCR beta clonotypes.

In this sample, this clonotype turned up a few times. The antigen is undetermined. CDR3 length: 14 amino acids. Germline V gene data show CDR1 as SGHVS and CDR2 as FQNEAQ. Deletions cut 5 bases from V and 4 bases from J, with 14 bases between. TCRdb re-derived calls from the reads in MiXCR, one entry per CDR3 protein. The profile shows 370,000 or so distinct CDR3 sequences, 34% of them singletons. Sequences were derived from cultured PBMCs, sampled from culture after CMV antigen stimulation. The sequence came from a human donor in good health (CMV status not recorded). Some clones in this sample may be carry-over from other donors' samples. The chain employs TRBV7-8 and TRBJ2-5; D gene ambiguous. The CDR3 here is CASSQQALGETQYF. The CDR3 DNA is TGTGCCAGCAGCCAACAAGCGCTTGGAGAGACCCAGTACTTC. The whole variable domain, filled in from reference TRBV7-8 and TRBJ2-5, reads GAGVSQSPRYKVAKRGQDVALRCDPISGHVSLFWYQQALGQGPEFLTYFQNEAQLDKSGLPSDRFFAERPEGSVSTLKIQRTQQEDSAVYLCASSQQALGETQYFGPGTRLLVL.